The rows below give T cell receptor beta chains drawn from one sample of a study of shared clonotypes between healthy human individuals. The data were produced by immunoSEQ multiplex PCR, yet TCRdb's version contains in-frame clones alone and is incomplete. The repertoire includes roughly 2.4 million clones, approximately 94% of them detected once, and about 0.13% sits in the top ten. The sequenced sample consisted of naive CD4+ T cells sorted from blood. These receptors all stem from a man between 18 and 35 years old in good health. Each CDR3 is given with its conserved first and last residue. The D gene is left open where the match is weak. The listing skips clone size in some rows; elsewhere it reads once, few, many or a size class.

clone size,D gene,V gene,J gene,CDR3 DNA,CDR3 protein
once,TRBD1,TRBV5-4,TRBJ1-2,TGTGCCAGCAGCAGGGGACAGGTCTATGGCTACACCTTC,CASSRGQVYGYTF
once,-,TRBV7-9,TRBJ1-1,TGTGCCAGCAGCGCACCAACAGGGTTCGCTGAAGCTTTCTTT,CASSAPTGFAEAFF
-,-,TRBV14,TRBJ2-7,TGTGCCAGCAGCGCCGACAGGCACGAGCAGTACTTC,CASSADRHEQYF
-,-,TRBV27,TRBJ1-5,TGTGCCAGCAGTTTGGGAGGGTATCAGCCCCAGCATTTT,CASSLGGYQPQHF
-,TRBD2,TRBV7-2,TRBJ2-7,TGTGCCAGCAGCTTAGCGGAATGGTCTAGCGGTGGCGAGCAGTACTTC,CASSLAEWSSGGEQYF
-,TRBD1,TRBV19,TRBJ2-3,TGTGCCAGTAGTATGGGGACAGTCTATCCTAGGGGCACAGATACGCAGTATTTT,CASSMGTVYPRGTDTQYF
-,-,TRBV5-8,TRBJ2-7,TGTGCCAGCAGCTTGGATTTTTCCTACGAGCAGTACTTC,CASSLDFSYEQYF
once,-,TRBV14,TRBJ1-1,TGTGCCAGCAGATTTTCGGAGGGCACTGAAGCTTTCTTT,CASRFSEGTEAFF
-,-,TRBV10-1,TRBJ2-7,TGCGCCAGCAGTGAGTCTGGTTACGAGCAGTACTTC,CASSESGYEQYF
-,-,TRBV9,TRBJ2-1,TGTGCCAGCAGCGTAGCTTGGGGGGTGGATGAGCAGTTCTTC,CASSVAWGVDEQFF
-,-,TRBV5-1,TRBJ1-1,TGCGCCAGCAGCATTGCAACCAGGGAGAACACTGAAGCTTTCTTT,CASSIATRENTEAFF
-,TRBD1,TRBV30,TRBJ1-2,TGTGCCTGGAGTGTTCCGGGACAGGGGTCGGAGGGCTATGGCTACACCTTC,CAWSVPGQGSEGYGYTF
-,TRBD1,TRBV7-9,TRBJ1-2,TGTGCCAGCAGCGCCACAGGGGAGGGCTACACCTTC,CASSATGEGYTF
-,-,TRBV28,TRBJ1-4,TGTGCCAGCTCCCTCTGGGGGGGCGCCGGTGAAAAACTGTTTTTT,CASSLWGGAGEKLFF
-,TRBD1,TRBV19,TRBJ2-7,TGTGCCAGTAGTATAGCCAAAGGGACAGGCGAGCAGTACTTC,CASSIAKGTGEQYF
-,-,TRBV6-1,TRBJ2-3,TGTGCCAGCAGCTTCGACCGCGGGGATACGCAGTATTTT,CASSFDRGDTQYF
-,-,TRBV14,TRBJ1-2,TGTGCCAGCAGCCAATTACAACACTATGGCTACACCTTC,CASSQLQHYGYTF
once,-,TRBV9,TRBJ1-1,TGTGCCAGCAGCGTAGCTCCGATCCAACAGGGAAACACTGAAGCTTTCTTT,CASSVAPIQQGNTEAFF
-,-,TRBV9,TRBJ1-5,TGTGCCAGCAGCGTTGGGCAGGGAGGCCAGCCCCAGCATTTT,CASSVGQGGQPQHF
-,TRBD1,TRBV27,TRBJ2-2,TGTGCCAGCAGTTTCGGACAGGGGGGGACCGGGGAGCTGTTTTTT,CASSFGQGGTGELFF
-,TRBD1,TRBV7-9,TRBJ2-1,TGTGCCAGCAGCAGCATGGCAGGGGGCTTCTACAATGAGCAGTTCTTC,CASSSMAGGFYNEQFF
once,TRBD2,TRBV11-2,TRBJ2-1,TGTGCCAGCAGCTGGGGGGGAACTAGCGGTTACAATGAGCAGTTCTTC,CASSWGGTSGYNEQFF
-,-,TRBV5-1,TRBJ1-2,TGCGCCAGCAGACCAGTGAACTATGGCTACACCTTC,CASRPVNYGYTF
-,-,TRBV18,TRBJ1-5,TGTGCCAGCTCACCCGACAGGAACCAGCCCCAGCATTTT,CASSPDRNQPQHF
-,-,TRBV6-6,TRBJ1-5,TGTGCCAGCACGGCGACATCCTCGCGGCCCCAGCATTTT,CASTATSSRPQHF
-,TRBD1,TRBV18,TRBJ1-5,TGTGCCAGCTCACCTAACAGGGGTGGCAATCAGCCCCAGCATTTT,CASSPNRGGNQPQHF